This T cell receptor (beta chain) was retrieved from a study of cytomegalovirus exposure and HLA in healthy donors. The PCR made use of 60 Vbeta and 13 Jbeta primers. This table comes from immunoSEQ multiplex PCR, and its TCRdb copy is limited to in-frame clones, with some not included. This table holds roughly 100,000 clones, approximately 9% found once. Study-level findings and limits: A missense DCLRE1C variant was associated with V- and J-gene trimming of TCR beta chains in a later analysis, and an independent cohort replicated the association. As confirmed in vitro, a few CMV-associated chains were specific for CMV antigens. The sole available immune exposure information was CMV serostatus. Altogether, 160 or so TCR beta chains were recorded as cytomegalovirus-associated.

This clone was seen a few times. Its antigen is currently unknown. One end of the junction fails to match germline, which may point to a read error. Germline assignment: CDR1 SGHRS and CDR2 YFSETQ. CDR3 size: 15 residues. The chain combines TRBV5-1 with TRBJ1-3; tentative D call: TRBD1 (6 bases). The sequence was collected from a man in his fifties or sixties in good health and CMV-seropositive. The sequenced sample was PBMCs. For the CDR3, the DNA is TGCGCCAGCAGCTTGGAAGGGGGTAGTGGAAACGCCATATATTTT. Translation gives CASSLEGGSGNAIYF.